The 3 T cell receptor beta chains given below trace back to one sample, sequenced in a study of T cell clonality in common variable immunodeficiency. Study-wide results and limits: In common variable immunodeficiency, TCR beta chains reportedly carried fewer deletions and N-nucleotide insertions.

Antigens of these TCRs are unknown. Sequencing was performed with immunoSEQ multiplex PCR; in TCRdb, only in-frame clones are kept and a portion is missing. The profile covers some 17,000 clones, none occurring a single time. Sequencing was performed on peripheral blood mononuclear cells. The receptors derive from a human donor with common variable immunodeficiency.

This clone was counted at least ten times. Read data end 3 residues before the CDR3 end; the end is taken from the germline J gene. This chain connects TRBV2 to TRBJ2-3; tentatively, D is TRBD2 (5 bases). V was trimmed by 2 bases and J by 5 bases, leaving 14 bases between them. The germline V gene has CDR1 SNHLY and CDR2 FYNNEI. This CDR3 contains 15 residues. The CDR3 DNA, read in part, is TGTGCCAGCAGTGAACGTAGTGCGGGTGAAGATACG. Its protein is CASSERSAGEDT. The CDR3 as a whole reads CASSERSAGEDTQYF.

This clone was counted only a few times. The CDR3 region is CAIRAGQGDYEQYF. The CDR3 bases that were read are TGTGCCATCAGAGCGGGACAGGGGGACTACGAG. V and J are TRBV10-3 and TRBJ2-7; TRBD1 aligns across 11 bases. The CDR3 goes on 3 residues after the read ends, and that part is filled in from the germline J gene. The CDR3 sequence is 14 residues long. The germline V gene encodes CDR1 ENHRY and CDR2 SYGVKD. Trimming at V came to 6 bases and at J to 3 bases, leaving 4 bases not matched to a gene.

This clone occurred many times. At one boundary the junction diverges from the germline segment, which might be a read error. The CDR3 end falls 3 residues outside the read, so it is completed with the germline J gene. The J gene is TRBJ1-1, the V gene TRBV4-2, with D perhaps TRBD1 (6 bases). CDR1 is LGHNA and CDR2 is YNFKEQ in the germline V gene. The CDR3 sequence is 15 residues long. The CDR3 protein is CASSQVDSGNTEAFF. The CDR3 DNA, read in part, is TGCGCCAGCAGCCAAGTGGACAGCGGGAACACTGAA.